This entry lists 14 T cell receptor beta chains sequenced from one sample in a study of cytomegalovirus exposure and HLA in healthy donors. PCR employed 60 Vbeta and 13 Jbeta primers. TCRdb's table, derived via immunoSEQ multiplex PCR, lists solely in-frame clones and lacks some. The sample includes approximately 130,000 clones, about 75% seen only once; the top ten take about 2.7%. The sequencing input was PBMCs. These receptors were taken from a woman aged 40-49 years in good health and CMV-seropositive.

The sample holds a few counts of this clone. The chain joins TRBV6-1 to TRBJ2-5; D unresolved. The CDR3 consists of 14 residues. Trimming removed 6 bases at V and 0 bases at J, with 11 bases between. Per germline, CDR1 MNHNS and CDR2 SASEGT. The CDR3 DNA follows: TGTGCCAGCAGCAGACGACTGAACCAAGAGACCCAGTACTTC. Translated, it gives CASSRRLNQETQYF.

V gene TRBV25-1 combines with J gene TRBJ1-5; D might be TRBD1 (5 bases). V lost 6 bases, J lost 5 bases, and 11 bases lay in between. The CDR3 runs to 13 residues. Per the germline V gene, CDR1 is MGHDK and CDR2 is SYGVNS. The chain's CDR3 is CASSWGPHQPQHF. The CDR3 DNA reads TGTGCCAGCAGCTGGGGCCCGCATCAGCCCCAGCATTTT.

V usage is TRBV6-5 and J usage is TRBJ1-5; 8 nucleotides align to TRBD1. Looked up from germline, CDR1 is MNHEY and CDR2 is SVGAGI. Trimming cost V 5 bases and J 2 bases; bases outside gene matches: 2. CDR3 size: 14 residues. In nucleotides, the CDR3 is TGTGCCAGCAGTCAGACAGGGGGCAATCAGCCCCAGCATTTT. Its protein product is CASSQTGGNQPQHF.

The rearrangement uses TRBV19 and TRBJ1-2, with 9 bases aligning to TRBD1. V lost 5 bases, J lost 8 bases, and 6 bases stayed unmatched. This CDR3 contains 13 residues. CDR1 and CDR2 from the germline V gene are LNHDA and SQIVND (reference sequence). CDR3 in DNA: TGTGCCAGTAGTTCTTCCGGGACAGGGGGCTACACCTTC. This codes for CASSSSGTGGYTF. Variable domain in full (rest from reference TRBV19 and TRBJ1-2): DGGITQSPKYLFRKEGQNVTLSCEQNLNHDAMYWYRQDPGQGLRLIYYSQIVNDFQKGDIAEGYSVSREKKESFPLTVTSAQKNPTAFYLCASSSSGTGGYTFGSGTRLTVV.

The chain uses TRBV15 and TRBJ1-2; D is unresolved. The germline gives CDR1 LNHNV, CDR2 YYDKDF (reference sequence). V gave up 3 bases and J gave up 8 bases, with 19 bases separating them. The length of the CDR3 is 15 residues. CDR3 in DNA: TGTGCCACCAGCAGGGGCCAAGATTGGGTCCCCGGCTACACCTTC. This translates into CATSRGQDWVPGYTF.

The chain employs TRBV7-9 and TRBJ1-4, with 9 bases that match TRBD1. Germline values: CDR1 SEHNR, CDR2 FQNEAQ (reference sequence). The CDR3 spans 15 residues. Losses at the gene ends were 4 bases for V and 7 bases for J; bases not matched to a gene: 7. The CDR3 DNA sequence: TGTGCCAGCAGCTCCAACCGGGACAGGGCTGAAAAACTGTTTTTT. Its translation is CASSSNRDRAEKLFF.

By sample fraction, this clone is medium-sized. The genes are TRBV5-1 and TRBJ2-6, with 7 positions matching TRBD1. There are 15 residues in the CDR3. Germline V gives CDR1 SGHRS, CDR2 YFSETQ. V shed 3 bases and J 11 bases; nucleotides not matched to a gene: 11. CDR3 sequence: CASSSRTGGWDVLTF. The DNA for the CDR3 is TGCGCCAGCAGCTCTAGGACAGGCGGTTGGGACGTCCTGACTTTC.

The V gene is TRBV5-1, the J gene TRBJ2-1; a weak D match, TRBD2 (6 bases). There are 15 residues in the CDR3. In germline, CDR1 is SGHRS, CDR2 YFSETQ. The V end was cut by 4 bases, the J end by 4 bases, with 15 bases between. CDR3 nucleotide sequence: TGCGCCAGCAGCCCCCAGCGGGCCCCTTACAATGAGCAGTTCTTC. Its translation is CASSPQRAPYNEQFF.

This clone appeared once. The chain recombines TRBV30 with TRBJ2-7; maybe TRBD2 (6 bases). The V end was cut by 3 bases, the J end by 6 bases, with 12 bases between. This CDR3 is built from 12 residues. The germline V gene has CDR1 GTSNPN and CDR2 SVGIG (reference sequence). The CDR3 here is CAWRGGVGEQYF. CDR3 sequence (DNA): TGTGCCTGGAGGGGGGGAGTGGGCGAGCAGTACTTC.

This chain connects TRBV30 to TRBJ2-3; perhaps TRBD1 as D (5 bases). This CDR3 spans 11 amino acids. In germline, CDR1 is GTSNPN, CDR2 SVGIG (reference sequence). V was shortened by 8 bases and J by 1 base, with 7 bases between the two germline ends. CDR3 in amino acids: CAARGTDTQYF. In nucleotides, the CDR3 is TGTGCCGCCAGGGGCACAGATACGCAGTATTTT.

The chain has TRBV18 and TRBJ2-7; the match to TRBD1 covers 8 bases. The CDR3 is 12 residues long. Germline V gene lookup returns CDR1 KGHSH and CDR2 LQKENI. Unmatched junction bases numbered 4, after V lost 6 bases and J lost 6 bases. The CDR3 reads CASSATGVEQYF. Written as DNA, the CDR3 is TGTGCCAGCTCCGCGACAGGGGTCGAGCAGTACTTC.

This clone was recorded once. The CDR3 bases are TGTGCCAGCTCCCCAGGGAGCACACTCTATGGCTACACCTTC. This translates into CASSPGSTLYGYTF. The chain uses TRBV18 and TRBJ1-2, with D maybe TRBD1 (5 bases). Looked up from germline, CDR1 is KGHSH and CDR2 is LQKENI. This CDR3 contains 14 residues. V was pared by 6 bases and J by 4 bases, with 15 bases between.

The genes are TRBV4-3 and TRBJ1-2; D gene ambiguous. Trimming stripped 0 bases from V and 2 bases from J, with 10 bases between. Per the germline V gene, CDR1 is LGHNA and CDR2 is YSLEER. There are 15 residues in the CDR3. The CDR3 DNA reads as TGCGCCAGCAGCCAAGATCTACAGACAAACTATGGCTACACCTTC. It yields the protein CASSQDLQTNYGYTF.

The rearrangement uses TRBV4-2 and TRBJ2-7; 10 bases are shared with TRBD1. The CDR3 runs to 15 residues. The ends lost 4 bases at V and 3 bases at J; junction bases unmatched: 6. Germline CDR1 reads LGHNA; CDR2 reads YNFKEQ. CDR3 region: CASSPGQGLNYEQYF. The CDR3 DNA follows: TGTGCCAGCAGCCCGGGACAGGGGTTAAACTACGAGCAGTACTTC.